This T cell receptor (beta chain) was profiled in a study of T cell responses to AZD1222 COVID-19 vaccine. Measured with immunoSEQ multiplex PCR; TCRdb has only the in-frame clones, and not every one. The sample yields around 140,000 clones, 70% to 90% seen once. The CDR3 runs to 13 residues. Germline loops: CDR1 GTSNPN, CDR2 SVGIG (reference sequence). Trimming pared 1 base from V and 5 bases from J, leaving 9 bases between. The receptor was isolated from an adult in good health. The genes are TRBV30 and TRBJ1-5; possibly TRBD1 for D (6 bases). Sequenced material: peripheral blood, taken on day 0 of AZD1222 vaccination. The CDR3 sequence: CAWSAGADQPQHF. The CDR3 bases are TGTGCCTGGAGTGCAGGGGCCGATCAGCCCCAGCATTTT.